This TCR beta chain was captured by sequencing in a study of T cell repertoires in cytomegalovirus infection. One entry per CDR3 protein, called by TCRdb with MiXCR from the reads. The sample records 100,000 to 150,000 distinct CDR3 sequences, 20% to 30% being singletons. V lost 1 base and J lost 7; bases outside the gene matches: 10. The CDR3 totals 16 residues. From germline, CDR1 is LGHNA and CDR2 YNFKEQ. As regards this clonotype: Its cognate antigen is unknown.

The receptor's source is a human donor in good health (CMV status not recorded). Some clones in this sample may be carry-over from other donors' samples. The chain carries TRBV4-2 and TRBJ2-1; 7 nucleotides line up with TRBD2. The specimen was PBMCs, sequenced either directly or after in vitro stimulation (not recorded which). The chain's CDR3 is CASSQVGSGGANEQFF. The CDR3 region has the DNA TGTGCCAGCAGCCAAGTTGGTTCGGGAGGTGCGAATGAGCAGTTCTTC.